These 14 T cell receptor beta chains were sequenced from one sample in a study of T cells in Graves' hyperthyroidism and ophthalmopathy. RNA transcripts served as the template for amplifying TCR beta CDR3 regions. Initially, a first-round RT-PCR of the TCR CDR3 employed the HTBI primer set. One entry per CDR3 protein results from TCRdb running MiXCR on the multiplex PCR reads. The sample has about 580,000 distinct CDR3 sequences, around 46% seen once; the top ten hold about 8%. What was sequenced was peripheral blood or thyroid tissue (not recorded which). The receptors were sampled from a woman aged 18-29 years with Graves' hyperthyroidism.

This clonotype was detected ten times or more. This chain links TRBV12-3 or TRBV12-4 with TRBJ2-5; perhaps TRBD2 as D (6 bases). The V end lost 5 bases, the J end lost 7 bases, and 17 bases lay between the germline ends. This CDR3 region has 14 residues. CDR3 sequence reads: CASSPWDSSRTQYF. The CDR3 DNA is TGTGCCAGCAGTCCCTGGGACTCCTCTCGGACCCAGTACTTC.

This clonotype has at least ten counts. The chain couples TRBV6-1 to TRBJ1-6, with D possibly matching TRBD1 (6 bases). Trimming cost V 8 bases and J 7 bases, with 12 bases left between them. Germline CDR1 and CDR2: MNHNS and SASEGT. CDR3 length: 13 amino acids. The CDR3 DNA is TGTGCCAGCCAAACAGGGACGAATTCACCCCTCCACTTT. Translating gives CASQTGTNSPLHF.

The gene calls are TRBV4-2 and TRBJ1-6, with no clear D. V lost 1 base and J 8 bases, leaving 15 bases between the germline ends. The CDR3 consists of 16 residues. The germline V gene has CDR1 LGHNA and CDR2 YNFKEQ. CDR3 coding DNA: TGTGCCAGCAGCCAAGTGGCGCGGGGAGTGGATTCACCCCTCCACTTT. Protein: CASSQVARGVDSPLHF.

Points on this clonotype: One base away lies a much larger clone, so this may be a sequencing read error. The genes are TRBV7-8 and TRBJ2-7; the D is unclear. Germline values: CDR1 SGHVS, CDR2 FQNEAQ. The germline V and J ends were trimmed by 4 bases and 12 bases, with 19 bases remaining between them. This CDR3 region has 13 residues. CDR3 sequence: CASSSPGLLYLYF. The CDR3 bases are TGTGCCAGCAGCTCCCCCGGCCTTTTATATCTGTACTTC.

The J gene is TRBJ1-6, the V gene TRBV7-8; D possibly corresponds to TRBD1 (6 bases). Germline-derived CDR1 and CDR2 are SGHVS and FQNEAQ. This CDR3 region has 14 residues. Trimming took off 5 bases at V and 10 bases at J, with 15 bases between the two ends. Here the CDR3 DNA reads TGTGCCAGCAGCGACCACAGGGAGACATCACCCCTCCACTTT. This translates into CASSDHRETSPLHF. The full variable domain, in which reference TRBV7-8 and TRBJ1-6 provide the parts outside the CDR3, is GAGVSQSPRYKVAKRGQDVALRCDPISGHVSLFWYQQALGQGPEFLTYFQNEAQLDKSGLPSDRFFAERPEGSVSTLKIQRTQQEDSAVYLCASSDHRETSPLHFGNGTRLTVT.

The chain has TRBV29-1 and TRBJ1-5, with a tentative D call TRBD1 (5 bases). With 7 bases removed from V and 4 bases from J, the gap between germline ends came to 11 bases. The CDR3 is made up of 12 amino acids. Germline values: CDR1 SQVTM, CDR2 ANQGSEA. The CDR3 protein is CSDGTVNQPQHF. For the CDR3, the DNA is TGCAGCGACGGGACGGTAAATCAGCCCCAGCATTTT.

In regard to this clonotype: This may be a read error: a much more frequent sequence differs by one nucleotide. The gene calls are TRBV12-3 or TRBV12-4 and TRBJ1-6; D ambiguous. The CDR3 sequence is 17 residues long. The V and J ends lost 6 bases and 4 bases respectively, with 19 bases between them. The CDR3 bases are TGTGCCAGCAGGTCAGGACGGGATGGCTCTTATAATTCACCCCTCCACTTT. Translating gives CASRSGRDGSYNSPLHF.

This clonotype was seen only a few times. This chain links TRBV10-3 with TRBJ1-3, with 7 nucleotides matching TRBD2. The J call is uncertain, as TRBJ2-3 better fits the DNA end. The CDR3 loop spans 14 amino acids. Looked up from germline, CDR1 is ENHRY and CDR2 is SYGVKD. The CDR3 spells CAISEAGVGDTQYF. CDR3 DNA: TGTGCCATCAGTGAGGCGGGAGTGGGGGATACGCAGTATTTT.

This clonotype was seen at least ten times. This chain links TRBV9 with TRBJ2-7; D is unresolved. The CDR3 extends over 15 amino acids. Trimming cost V 4 bases and J 0 bases, with 14 bases left between them. Germline V gives CDR1 SGDLS, CDR2 YYNGEE. CDR3 loop: CASSREVGISYEQYF. Written as DNA, the CDR3 is TGTGCCAGCAGCCGAGAGGTTGGTATCTCCTACGAGCAGTACTTC.

This clonotype was picked up many times. The chain carries TRBV27 and TRBJ2-7; TRBD2 matches at 7 bases. The germline V gene has CDR1 MNHEY and CDR2 SMNVEV (reference sequence). This CDR3 spans 13 amino acids. The V gene end was trimmed by 5 bases and the J gene end by 2 bases; junction bases not matched to a gene: 3. CDR3 amino acids: CASSPGGPYEQYF. The CDR3 nucleotides are TGTGCCAGCAGTCCGGGGGGACCCTACGAGCAGTACTTC.

This clonotype appeared many times. The chain employs TRBV18 and TRBJ1-4; D unresolved. The CDR3 is 13 residues long. V was cut by 2 bases and J by 5 bases, with 6 bases left in between. Germline lookup yields CDR1 KGHSH and CDR2 LQKENI. CDR3 in DNA: TGTGCCAGCTCACCATCAGCGAATGAAAAACTGTTTTTT. The encoded protein is CASSPSANEKLFF.

This clonotype showed up many times. V and J are TRBV10-3 and TRBJ2-7; the D call may be TRBD1 or TRBD2 (5 bases each). Trimming cost V 3 bases and J 4 bases, with 10 bases left between them. The CDR3 sequence is 13 residues long. From germline, CDR1 is ENHRY and CDR2 SYGVKD. The CDR3 DNA reads as TGTGCCATCAGTGAAGGGACGGAATACGAGCAGTACTTC. Amino acid sequence: CAISEGTEYEQYF.

This clonotype was recorded at least ten times. The chain carries TRBV27 and TRBJ1-5; TRBD1 is a possible D gene (6 bases). Germline V gene sequence: CDR1 MNHEY, CDR2 SMNVEV (reference sequence). The V end lost 5 bases, the J end lost 5 bases, and 13 bases lay between the germline ends. This CDR3 is built from 14 residues. Here the CDR3 reads CASSPQGSHQPQHF. In DNA, the CDR3 is TGTGCCAGCAGTCCCCAGGGGTCCCATCAGCCCCAGCATTTT.

This chain links TRBV19 with TRBJ2-7, with D possibly matching TRBD1 (6 bases). Germline loops: CDR1 LNHDA, CDR2 SQIVND (reference sequence). This CDR3 has 14 amino acids. The V gene lost 3 bases and the J gene lost 2 bases, with 11 bases spanning the gap. CDR3 sequence reads: CASSMGAETYEQYF. The CDR3 DNA follows: TGTGCCAGTAGTATGGGGGCGGAGACCTACGAGCAGTACTTC.